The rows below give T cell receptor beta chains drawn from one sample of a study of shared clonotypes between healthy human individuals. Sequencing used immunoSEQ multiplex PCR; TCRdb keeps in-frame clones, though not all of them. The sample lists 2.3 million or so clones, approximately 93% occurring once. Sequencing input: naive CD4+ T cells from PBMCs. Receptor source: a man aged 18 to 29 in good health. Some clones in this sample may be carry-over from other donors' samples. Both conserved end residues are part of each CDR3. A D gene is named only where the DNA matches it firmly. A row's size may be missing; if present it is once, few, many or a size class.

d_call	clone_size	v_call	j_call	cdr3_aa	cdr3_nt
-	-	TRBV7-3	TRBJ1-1	CASSSDWFEAFF	TGTGCCAGCAGCTCCGACTGGTTTGAAGCTTTCTTT
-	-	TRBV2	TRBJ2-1	CASSGGIWEEFF	TGTGCCAGCAGTGGAGGGATATGGGAGGAGTTCTTC
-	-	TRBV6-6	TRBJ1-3	CASSRPEPRGNTIYF	TGTGCCAGCAGTAGGCCGGAGCCGAGAGGGAACACCATATATTTT
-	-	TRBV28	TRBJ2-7	CATRGYYEQYF	TGTGCCACCCGGGGGTACTACGAGCAGTACTTC
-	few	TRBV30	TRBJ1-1	CAWGKAGIPEAFF	TGTGCCTGGGGGAAGGCAGGGATCCCTGAAGCTTTCTTT
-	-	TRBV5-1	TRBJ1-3	CASSTDSNSGNTIYF	TGCGCCAGCAGCACGGACAGTAACTCTGGAAACACCATATATTTT
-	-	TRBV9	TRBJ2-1	CASSIDLGGINEQFF	TGTGCCAGCAGCATCGACTTGGGCGGGATAAATGAGCAGTTCTTC
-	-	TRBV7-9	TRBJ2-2	CASNPARRTGELFF	TGTGCCAGCAACCCTGCACGAAGGACCGGGGAGCTGTTTTTT
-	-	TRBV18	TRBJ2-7	CASSPGYKLNNEQYF	TGTGCCAGCTCACCGGGGTACAAACTTAACAACGAGCAGTACTTC
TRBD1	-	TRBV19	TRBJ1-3	CASRRSPTGRNTIYF	TGTGCCAGTAGGCGGTCCCCGACAGGGCGAAACACCATATATTTT